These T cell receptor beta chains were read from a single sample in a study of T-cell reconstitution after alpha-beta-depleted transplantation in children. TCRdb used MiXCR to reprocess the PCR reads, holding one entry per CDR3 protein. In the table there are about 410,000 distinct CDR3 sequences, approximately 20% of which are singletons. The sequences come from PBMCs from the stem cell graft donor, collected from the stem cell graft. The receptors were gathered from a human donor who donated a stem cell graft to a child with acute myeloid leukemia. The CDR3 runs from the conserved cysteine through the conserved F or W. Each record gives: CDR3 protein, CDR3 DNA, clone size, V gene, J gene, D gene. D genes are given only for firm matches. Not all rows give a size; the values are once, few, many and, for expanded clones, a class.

CDR3: CSATSPGVSEQFF
DNA: TGCAGTGCTACCAGTCCGGGGGTGTCTGAGCAGTTCTTC
size: .
V: TRBV20-1
J: TRBJ2-1
D: .

CDR3: CSVEPGQLGYTF
DNA: TGCAGCGTCGAGCCGGGACAGTTAGGCTACACCTTC
size: .
V: TRBV29-1
J: TRBJ1-2
D: TRBD1

CDR3: CASSKGESYGYTF
DNA: TGCGCCAGCAGCAAGGGGGAGTCCTATGGCTACACCTTC
size: .
V: TRBV5-1
J: TRBJ1-2
D: .

CDR3: CASSLWARADNEQFF
DNA: TGTGCCAGCAGTTTATGGGCGCGGGCAGACAATGAGCAGTTCTTC
size: .
V: TRBV28
J: TRBJ2-1
D: .

CDR3: CASSPGLAGFQETQYF
DNA: TGTGCCAGCAGTCCCGGACTAGCGGGATTTCAAGAGACCCAGTACTTC
size: .
V: TRBV6-1
J: TRBJ2-5
D: TRBD2

CDR3: CASIRMLAGSDSYEQYF
DNA: TGTGCCAGCATCCGTATGCTAGCGGGAAGTGACTCCTACGAGCAGTACTTC
size: .
V: TRBV28
J: TRBJ2-7
D: TRBD2

CDR3: CASSDSPGEAGELFF
DNA: TGTGCCAGCAGTGACTCTCCGGGGGAGGCTGGGGAGCTGTTTTTT
size: many
V: TRBV6-4
J: TRBJ2-2
D: .

CDR3: CASSSRTGGDTGELFF
DNA: TGTGCCAGCAGTTCCAGGACAGGGGGGGACACCGGGGAGCTGTTTTTT
size: few
V: TRBV27
J: TRBJ2-2
D: TRBD1

CDR3: CASGISGTYNEQFF
DNA: TGTGCCAGCGGGATTAGCGGGACGTACAATGAGCAGTTCTTC
size: few
V: TRBV12-3/TRBV12-4
J: TRBJ2-1
D: TRBD2

CDR3: CAISLAGGGYEQYF
DNA: TGTGCCATCAGCCTAGCGGGAGGGGGTTACGAGCAGTACTTC
size: many
V: TRBV10-3
J: TRBJ2-7
D: TRBD2

CDR3: CASSFEGGRPDTQYF
DNA: TGTGCCAGCAGCTTTGAGGGAGGGAGGCCAGATACGCAGTATTTT
size: few
V: TRBV11-2
J: TRBJ2-3
D: TRBD2

CDR3: CASSLITASSYNEQFF
DNA: TGTGCCAGCAGCTTAATAACAGCGTCCTCCTACAATGAGCAGTTCTTC
size: .
V: TRBV11-2
J: TRBJ2-1
D: .

CDR3: CASSVLGDYEQYF
DNA: TGCGCCAGCAGCGTGTTGGGGGACTACGAGCAGTACTTC
size: few
V: TRBV5-1
J: TRBJ2-7
D: .

CDR3: CASSVGTSGFYEQYF
DNA: TGTGCCAGCAGCGTGGGGACTAGCGGGTTCTACGAGCAGTACTTC
size: .
V: TRBV9
J: TRBJ2-7
D: TRBD2

CDR3: CSARLAGALEQYF
DNA: TGCAGTGCTAGACTAGCGGGAGCTCTTGAGCAGTACTTC
size: many
V: TRBV20-1
J: TRBJ2-7
D: TRBD2

CDR3: CAISGSQESASYEQYF
DNA: TGTGCCATCAGTGGTTCCCAGGAATCCGCCTCCTACGAGCAGTACTTC
size: .
V: TRBV10-3
J: TRBJ2-7
D: .

CDR3: CASSFSGDNEQFF
DNA: TGTGCCAGCAGCTTTTCGGGAGACAATGAGCAGTTCTTC
size: .
V: TRBV5-8
J: TRBJ2-1
D: .

CDR3: CASSQVAMGGELFF
DNA: TGTGCCAGCAGCCAAGTGGCTATGGGCGGGGAGCTGTTTTTT
size: .
V: TRBV3-1
J: TRBJ2-2
D: .

CDR3: CATSRDYGYEQYF
DNA: TGTGCCACCAGCAGAGATTACGGCTACGAGCAGTACTTC
size: .
V: TRBV15
J: TRBJ2-7
D: .

CDR3: CATAGELRDTQYF
DNA: TGTGCCACGGCCGGGGAACTTCGAGATACGCAGTATTTT
size: many
V: TRBV12-3/TRBV12-4
J: TRBJ2-3
D: .

CDR3: CASNLLAGSYNEQFF
DNA: TGTGCCAGCAACCTCCTAGCGGGATCCTACAATGAGCAGTTCTTC
size: .
V: TRBV7-2
J: TRBJ2-1
D: TRBD2

CDR3: CSAGTSESPSSYEQYF
DNA: TGCAGTGCCGGGACTAGCGAGTCTCCGAGCTCCTACGAGCAGTACTTC
size: once
V: TRBV20-1
J: TRBJ2-7
D: TRBD2

CDR3: CSASRGRTDQPQHF
DNA: TGCAGTGCTAGTCGGGGCAGGACGGATCAGCCCCAGCATTTT
size: many
V: TRBV20-1
J: TRBJ1-5
D: .

CDR3: CASSFQGQGGTEAFF
DNA: TGCGCCAGCAGCTTTCAGGGACAGGGGGGCACTGAAGCTTTCTTT
size: .
V: TRBV5-1
J: TRBJ1-1
D: TRBD1

CDR3: CATSRDGRSQTDTQYF
DNA: TGTGCCACCAGCAGAGATGGTCGGAGCCAAACAGATACGCAGTATTTT
size: many
V: TRBV15
J: TRBJ2-3
D: .

CDR3: CATSERYEQYF
DNA: TGTGCCACTAGTGAACGCTACGAGCAGTACTTC
size: .
V: TRBV12-3/TRBV12-4
J: TRBJ2-7
D: .

CDR3: CSARLEQGNYGYTF
DNA: TGCAGTGCTAGGTTAGAACAGGGAAACTATGGCTACACCTTC
size: few
V: TRBV20-1
J: TRBJ1-2
D: .

CDR3: CASTPTGGNTEAFF
DNA: TGTGCCAGCACCCCGACAGGAGGGAACACTGAAGCTTTCTTT
size: .
V: TRBV12-3/TRBV12-4
J: TRBJ1-1
D: .

CDR3: CASSLTGTSIFYEQYF
DNA: TGCGCCAGCAGCTTAACCGGGACTAGCATTTTCTACGAGCAGTACTTC
size: few
V: TRBV5-1
J: TRBJ2-7
D: TRBD2